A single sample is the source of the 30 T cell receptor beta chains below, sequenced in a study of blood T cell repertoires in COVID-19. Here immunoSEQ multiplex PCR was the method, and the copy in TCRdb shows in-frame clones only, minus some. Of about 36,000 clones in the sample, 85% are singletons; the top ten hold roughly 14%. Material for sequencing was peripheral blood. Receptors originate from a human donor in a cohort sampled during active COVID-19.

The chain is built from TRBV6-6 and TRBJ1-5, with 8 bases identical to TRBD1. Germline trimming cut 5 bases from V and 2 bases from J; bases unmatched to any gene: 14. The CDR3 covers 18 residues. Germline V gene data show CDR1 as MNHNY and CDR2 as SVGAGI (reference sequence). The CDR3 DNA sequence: TGTGCCAGCAGTCGGGGGACAGGCGCGCAAATTGGCAATCAGCCCCAGCATTTT. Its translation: CASSRGTGAQIGNQPQHF.

The CDR3 DNA reads as TGTGCCAGCAGCCAAGATGTAGCCCCTCACAATGAGCAGTTCTTC. Translation: CASSQDVAPHNEQFF. V and J are TRBV4-2 and TRBJ2-1; no reliable D call. Trimming shortened V by 0 bases and J by 5 bases, and 11 bases separated the two germline ends. Germline lookup yields CDR1 LGHNA and CDR2 YNFKEQ. This CDR3 is 15 amino acids long.

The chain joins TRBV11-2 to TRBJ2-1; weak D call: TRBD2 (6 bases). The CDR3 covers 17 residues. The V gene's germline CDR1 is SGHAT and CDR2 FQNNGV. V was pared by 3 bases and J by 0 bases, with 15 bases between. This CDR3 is CASSLISGLSSYNEQFF. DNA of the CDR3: TGTGCCAGCAGCTTGATCAGCGGGTTGAGCTCCTACAATGAGCAGTTCTTC.

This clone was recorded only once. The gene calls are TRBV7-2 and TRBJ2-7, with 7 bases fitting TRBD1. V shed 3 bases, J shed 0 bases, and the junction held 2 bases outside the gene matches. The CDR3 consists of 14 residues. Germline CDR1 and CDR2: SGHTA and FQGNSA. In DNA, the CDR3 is TGTGCCAGCAGCTTCCGGGACAGCTCCTACGAGCAGTACTTC. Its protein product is CASSFRDSSYEQYF.

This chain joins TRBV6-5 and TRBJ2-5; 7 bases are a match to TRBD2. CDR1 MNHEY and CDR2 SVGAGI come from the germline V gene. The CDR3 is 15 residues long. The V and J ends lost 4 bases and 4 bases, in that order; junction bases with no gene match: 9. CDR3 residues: CASSFGLAEGETQYF. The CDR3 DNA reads TGTGCCAGCAGTTTCGGCCTAGCGGAGGGAGAGACCCAGTACTTC.

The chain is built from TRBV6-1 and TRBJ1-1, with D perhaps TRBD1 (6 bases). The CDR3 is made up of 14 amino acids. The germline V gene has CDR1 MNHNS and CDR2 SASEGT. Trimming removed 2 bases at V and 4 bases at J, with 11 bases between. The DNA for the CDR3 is TGTGCCAGCAGTGAACACGGGGGGGCCACTGAAGCTTTCTTT. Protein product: CASSEHGGATEAFF.

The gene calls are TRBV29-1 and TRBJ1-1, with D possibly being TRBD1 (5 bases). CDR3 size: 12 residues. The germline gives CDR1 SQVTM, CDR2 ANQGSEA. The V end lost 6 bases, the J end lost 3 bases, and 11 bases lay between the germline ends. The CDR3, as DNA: TGCAGCGTCCCGACAGAGGACACTGAAGCTTTCTTT. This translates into CSVPTEDTEAFF.

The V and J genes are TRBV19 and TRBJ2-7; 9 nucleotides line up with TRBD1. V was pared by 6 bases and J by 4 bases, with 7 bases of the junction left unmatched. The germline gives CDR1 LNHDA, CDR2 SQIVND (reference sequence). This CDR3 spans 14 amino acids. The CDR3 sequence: CASSRDREGYEQYF. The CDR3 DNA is TGTGCCAGTAGCCGGGACAGGGAGGGGTACGAGCAGTACTTC.

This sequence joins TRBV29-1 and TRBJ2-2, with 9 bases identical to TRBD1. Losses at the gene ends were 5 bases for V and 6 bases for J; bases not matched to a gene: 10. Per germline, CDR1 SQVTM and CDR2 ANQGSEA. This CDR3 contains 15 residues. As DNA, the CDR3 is TGCAGCGTTCCCGGACAGGGGTATTATTCCGGGGAGCTGTTTTTT. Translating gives CSVPGQGYYSGELFF.

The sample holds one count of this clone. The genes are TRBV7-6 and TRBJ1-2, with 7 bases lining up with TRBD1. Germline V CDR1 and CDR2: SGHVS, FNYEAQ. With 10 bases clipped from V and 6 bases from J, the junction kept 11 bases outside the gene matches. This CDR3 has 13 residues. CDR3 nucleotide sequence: TGTGCCACCTCCGGGACAGTCTATGATGGCTACACCTTC. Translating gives CATSGTVYDGYTF. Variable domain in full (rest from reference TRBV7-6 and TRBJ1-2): GAGVSQSPRYKVTKRGQDVALRCDPISGHVSLYWYRQALGQGPEFLTYFNYEAQQDKSGLPNDRFSAERPEGSISTLTIQRTEQRDSAMYRCATSGTVYDGYTFGSGTRLTVV.

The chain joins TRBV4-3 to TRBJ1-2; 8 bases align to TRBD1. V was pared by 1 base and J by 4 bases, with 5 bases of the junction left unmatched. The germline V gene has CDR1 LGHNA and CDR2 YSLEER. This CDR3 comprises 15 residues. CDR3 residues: CASSQGSGGAYGYTF. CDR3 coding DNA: TGCGCCAGCAGCCAAGGCTCAGGGGGCGCCTATGGCTACACCTTC.

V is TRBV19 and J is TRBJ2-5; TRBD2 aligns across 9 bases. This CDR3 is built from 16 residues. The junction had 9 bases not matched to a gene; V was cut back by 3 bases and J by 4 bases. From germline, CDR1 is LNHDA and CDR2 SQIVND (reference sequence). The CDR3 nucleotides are TGTGCCAGTAGTATCCCTCTGGCGGGGGGGCCAGAGACCCAGTACTTC. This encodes CASSIPLAGGPETQYF.

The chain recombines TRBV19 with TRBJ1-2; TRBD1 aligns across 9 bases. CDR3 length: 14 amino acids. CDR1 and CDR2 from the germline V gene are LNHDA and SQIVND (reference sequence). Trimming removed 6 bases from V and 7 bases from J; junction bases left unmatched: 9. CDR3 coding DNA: TGTGCCAGTAGAGAACAGGGGGCTCGGGGTGGCTACACCTTC. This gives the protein CASREQGARGGYTF.

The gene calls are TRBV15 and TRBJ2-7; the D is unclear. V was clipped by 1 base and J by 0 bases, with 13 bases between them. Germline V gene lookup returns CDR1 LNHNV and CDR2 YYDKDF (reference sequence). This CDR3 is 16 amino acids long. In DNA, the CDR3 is TGTGCCACCAGCAGAGGGGCTGACCGATACTCCTACGAGCAGTACTTC. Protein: CATSRGADRYSYEQYF.

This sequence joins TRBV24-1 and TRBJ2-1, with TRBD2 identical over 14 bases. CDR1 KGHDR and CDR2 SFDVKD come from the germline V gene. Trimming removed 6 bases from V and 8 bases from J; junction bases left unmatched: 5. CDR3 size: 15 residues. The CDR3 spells CATSSGTSGGYEQFF. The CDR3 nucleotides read TGTGCCACCAGTTCCGGGACTAGCGGGGGATATGAGCAGTTCTTC.

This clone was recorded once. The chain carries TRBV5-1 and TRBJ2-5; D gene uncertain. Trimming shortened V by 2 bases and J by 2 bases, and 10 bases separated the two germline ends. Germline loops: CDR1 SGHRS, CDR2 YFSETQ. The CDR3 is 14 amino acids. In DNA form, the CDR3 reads TGCGCCAGCAGCTTCGAAAGAGGACAAGAGACCCAGTACTTC. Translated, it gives CASSFERGQETQYF.

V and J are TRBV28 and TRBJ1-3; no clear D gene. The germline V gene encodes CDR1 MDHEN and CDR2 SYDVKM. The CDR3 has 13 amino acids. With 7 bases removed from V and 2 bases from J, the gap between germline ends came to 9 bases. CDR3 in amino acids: CASTLSAGNTIYF. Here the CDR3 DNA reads TGTGCCAGCACTCTTTCGGCTGGAAACACCATATATTTT.

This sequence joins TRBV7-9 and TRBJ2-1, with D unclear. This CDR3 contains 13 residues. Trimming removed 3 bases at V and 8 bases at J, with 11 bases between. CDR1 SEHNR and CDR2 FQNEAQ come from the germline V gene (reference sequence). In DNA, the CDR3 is TGTGCCAGCAGCTTTTCCCAGTTCGATGAGCAGTTCTTC. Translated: CASSFSQFDEQFF. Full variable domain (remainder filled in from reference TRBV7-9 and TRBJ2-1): DTGVSQNPRHKITKRGQNVTFRCDPISEHNRLYWYRQTLGQGPEFLTYFQNEAQLEKSRLLSDRFSAERPKGSFSTLEIQRTEQGDSAMYLCASSFSQFDEQFFGPGTRLTVL.

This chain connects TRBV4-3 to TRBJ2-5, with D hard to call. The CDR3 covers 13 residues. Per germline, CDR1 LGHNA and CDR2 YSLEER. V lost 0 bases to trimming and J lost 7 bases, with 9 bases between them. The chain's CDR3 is CASSQELRGTQYF. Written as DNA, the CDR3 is TGCGCCAGCAGCCAAGAGTTGAGAGGGACCCAGTACTTC.

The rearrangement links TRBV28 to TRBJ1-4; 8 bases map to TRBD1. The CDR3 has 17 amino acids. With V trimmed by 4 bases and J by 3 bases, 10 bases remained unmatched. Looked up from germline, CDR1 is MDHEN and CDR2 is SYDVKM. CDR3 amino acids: CASSYIGQGASNEKLFF. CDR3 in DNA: TGTGCCAGCAGTTACATCGGACAGGGAGCCTCTAATGAAAAACTGTTTTTT.

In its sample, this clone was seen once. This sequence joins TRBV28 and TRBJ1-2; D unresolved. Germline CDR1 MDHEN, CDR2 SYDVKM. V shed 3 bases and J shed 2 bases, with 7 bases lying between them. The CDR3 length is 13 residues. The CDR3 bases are TGTGCCAGCAGTTTGTCAGAAAACTATGGCTACACCTTC. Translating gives CASSLSENYGYTF.

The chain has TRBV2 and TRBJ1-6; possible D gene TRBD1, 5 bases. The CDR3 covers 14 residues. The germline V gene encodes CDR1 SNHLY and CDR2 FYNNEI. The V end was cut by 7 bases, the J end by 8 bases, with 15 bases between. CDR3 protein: CASKVQGGYSPLHF. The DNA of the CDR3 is TGTGCCAGCAAGGTGCAGGGCGGATATTCACCCCTCCACTTT. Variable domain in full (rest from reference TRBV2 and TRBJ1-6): EPEVTQTPSHQVTQMGQEVILRCVPISNHLYFYWYRQILGQKVEFLVSFYNNEISEKSEIFDDQFSVERPDGSNFTLKIRSTKLEDSAMYFCASKVQGGYSPLHFGNGTRLTVT.

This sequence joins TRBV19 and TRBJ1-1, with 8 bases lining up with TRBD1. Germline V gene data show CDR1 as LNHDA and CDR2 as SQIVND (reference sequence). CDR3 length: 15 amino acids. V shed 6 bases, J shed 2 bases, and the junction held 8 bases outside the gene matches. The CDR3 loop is CASSRFDRGNTEAFF. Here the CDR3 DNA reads TGTGCCAGTAGCAGGTTCGACAGGGGAAACACTGAAGCTTTCTTT.

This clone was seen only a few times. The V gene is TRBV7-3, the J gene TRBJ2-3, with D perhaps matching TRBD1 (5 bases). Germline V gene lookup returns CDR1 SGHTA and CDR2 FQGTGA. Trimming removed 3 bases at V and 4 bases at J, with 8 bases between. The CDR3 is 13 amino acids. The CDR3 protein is CASSFVGPDTQYF. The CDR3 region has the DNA TGTGCCAGCAGCTTTGTGGGGCCAGATACGCAGTATTTT. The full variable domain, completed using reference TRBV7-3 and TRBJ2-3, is GAGVSQTPSNKVTEKGKYVELRCDPISGHTALYWYRQSLGQGPEFLIYFQGTGAADDSGLPNDRFFAVRPEGSVSTLKIQRTERGDSAVYLCASSFVGPDTQYFGPGTRLTVL.

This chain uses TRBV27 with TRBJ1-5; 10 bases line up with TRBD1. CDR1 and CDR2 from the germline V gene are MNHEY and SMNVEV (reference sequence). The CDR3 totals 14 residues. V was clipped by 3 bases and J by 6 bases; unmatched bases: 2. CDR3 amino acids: CASSFRDRGQPQHF. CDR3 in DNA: TGTGCCAGCAGTTTTCGGGACAGGGGTCAGCCCCAGCATTTT.

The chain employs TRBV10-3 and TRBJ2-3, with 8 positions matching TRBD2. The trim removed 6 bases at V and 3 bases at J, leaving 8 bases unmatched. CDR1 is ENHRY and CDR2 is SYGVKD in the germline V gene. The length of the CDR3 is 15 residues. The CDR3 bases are TGTGCCATCAGACGGAGTAGCGGGGTGACAGATACGCAGTATTTT. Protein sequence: CAIRRSSGVTDTQYF.

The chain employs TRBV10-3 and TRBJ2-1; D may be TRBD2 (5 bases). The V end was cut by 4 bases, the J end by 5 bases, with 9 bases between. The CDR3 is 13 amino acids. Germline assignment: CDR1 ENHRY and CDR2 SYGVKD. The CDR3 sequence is CAISGRGDNEQFF. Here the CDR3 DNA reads TGTGCCATCAGTGGACGGGGAGACAATGAGCAGTTCTTC.

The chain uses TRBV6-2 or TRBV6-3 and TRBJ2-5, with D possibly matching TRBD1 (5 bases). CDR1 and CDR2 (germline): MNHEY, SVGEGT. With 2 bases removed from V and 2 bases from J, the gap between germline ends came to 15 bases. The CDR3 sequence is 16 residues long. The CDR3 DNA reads TGTGCCAGCAGTTACGGAGTGGGGCCCACGCAAGAGACCCAGTACTTC. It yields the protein CASSYGVGPTQETQYF.

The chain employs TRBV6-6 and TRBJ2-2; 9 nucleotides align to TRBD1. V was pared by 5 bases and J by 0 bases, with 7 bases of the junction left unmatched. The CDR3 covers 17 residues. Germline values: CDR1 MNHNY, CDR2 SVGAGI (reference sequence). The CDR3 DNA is TGTGCCAGCAGTCTCCCGAGGACAGGGGCGAACACCGGGGAGCTGTTTTTT. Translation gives CASSLPRTGANTGELFF.

CDR3 amino acids: CASSFARVGEQYF. The CDR3 coding sequence is TGTGCCAGCAGTTTCGCCAGGGTGGGCGAGCAGTACTTC. The chain employs TRBV27 and TRBJ2-7; tentatively, D is TRBD1 (5 bases). The germline V gene has CDR1 MNHEY and CDR2 SMNVEV (reference sequence). The CDR3 has 13 amino acids. V lost 3 bases and J lost 6, with 12 bases in between.